Sequencing of this T cell receptor (beta chain) was carried out in a study of cytomegalovirus exposure and HLA in healthy donors. Generated by immunoSEQ multiplex PCR, the TCRdb table keeps only in-frame clones and is missing some. The sample has approximately 180,000 clones; 85% to 90% are singletons. The V gene's germline CDR1 is ENHRY and CDR2 SYGVKD. The CDR3 extends over 15 amino acids. V lost 0 bases, J lost 6 bases, and 2 bases stayed unmatched. The V call is TRBV10-3, the J call TRBJ1-6; the match to TRBD1 covers 7 bases. This clonotype was obtained from a woman in her 30s in good health and CMV-seronegative. The sample consisted of PBMCs. The CDR3 is CAISESGQINSPLHF. CDR3 in DNA: TGTGCCATCAGTGAGTCGGGACAGATTAATTCACCCCTCCACTTT.